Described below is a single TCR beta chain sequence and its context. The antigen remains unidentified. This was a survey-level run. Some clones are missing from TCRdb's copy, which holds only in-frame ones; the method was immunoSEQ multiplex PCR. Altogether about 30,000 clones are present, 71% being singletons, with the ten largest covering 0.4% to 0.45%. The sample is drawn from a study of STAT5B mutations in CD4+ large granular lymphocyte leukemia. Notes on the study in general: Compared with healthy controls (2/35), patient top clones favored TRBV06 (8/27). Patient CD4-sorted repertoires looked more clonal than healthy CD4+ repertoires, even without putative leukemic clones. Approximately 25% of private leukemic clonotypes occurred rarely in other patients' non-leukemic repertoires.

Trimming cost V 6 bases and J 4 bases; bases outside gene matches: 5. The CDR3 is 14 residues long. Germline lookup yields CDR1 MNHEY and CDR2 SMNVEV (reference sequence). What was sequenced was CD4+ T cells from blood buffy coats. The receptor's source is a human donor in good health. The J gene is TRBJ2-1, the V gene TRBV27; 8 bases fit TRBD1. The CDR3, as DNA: TGTGCCAGCAGACCGACAGGGGCGTACAATGAGCAGTTCTTC. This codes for CASRPTGAYNEQFF.